This is a list of T cell receptor beta chains from one sample in a study of blood T cells in healthy people across ages. Via MiXCR, TCRdb re-called the 5' RACE reads, giving one row per CDR3 protein. The repertoire holds around 940,000 distinct CDR3 sequences, with roughly half as singletons. Sample: blood. These receptor sequences come from an older woman in good health. Each CDR3 is given with its conserved first and last residue. D genes are given only for firm matches. Size values are once, few and many counts, or a class for expanded clones, and some rows have none.

abundance	v_gene	d_gene	j_gene	CDR3aa	CDR3nt
few	TRBV11-1	TRBD1	TRBJ2-4	CASSLRRRDRVEWGAKNIQYF	TGTGCCAGCAGCTTAAGACGCCGGGACAGGGTCGAGTGGGGAGCCAAAAACATTCAGTACTTC
few	TRBV20-1	TRBD1	TRBJ2-7	CSARGPGTGPLDEQYF	TGCAGTGCTAGGGGGCCAGGGACAGGTCCTCTTGACGAGCAGTACTTC
.	TRBV28	.	TRBJ2-1	CASSPRQSGYNEQFF	TGTGCCAGCAGTCCGAGACAGTCTGGTTACAATGAGCAGTTCTTC
.	TRBV12-3/TRBV12-4	TRBD2	TRBJ2-7	CASSLSTDPSGRFYEQYF	TGTGCCAGCAGTTTATCAACGGATCCTAGCGGGAGGTTCTACGAGCAGTACTTC
few	TRBV7-2	.	TRBJ1-4	CASSPQGGRGREKLFF	TGTGCCAGCAGCCCCCAAGGTGGCAGGGGAAGGGAAAAACTGTTTTTT
few	TRBV29-1	TRBD2	TRBJ2-7	CSIDTTEGLDEQYF	TGCAGCATTGACACAACGGAGGGACTAGACGAGCAGTACTTC
.	TRBV20-1	.	TRBJ2-1	CSARTGLMDNEQFF	TGCAGTGCGAGAACAGGGCTGATGGACAATGAGCAGTTCTTC
.	TRBV5-1	.	TRBJ1-2	CASTWTPGYGYTF	TGCGCCAGTACCTGGACACCGGGCTATGGCTACACCTTC
.	TRBV2	TRBD2	TRBJ2-3	CASSKLAGPDTQYF	TGTGCCAGCAGTAAGCTAGCGGGACCTGATACGCAGTATTTT
.	TRBV10-1	TRBD2	TRBJ2-3	CASSENVGGSQDTQYF	TGCGCCAGCAGTGAAAATGTGGGCGGGAGTCAGGATACGCAGTATTTT
few	TRBV12-3/TRBV12-4	TRBD1	TRBJ1-2	CASSQPGDRAGGYTF	TGTGCCAGCAGTCAGCCGGGGGACAGGGCTGGGGGCTACACCTTC
.	TRBV6-2/TRBV6-3	.	TRBJ2-6	CASSYGAAGANVLTF	TGTGCCAGCAGTTACGGAGCTGCTGGGGCCAACGTCCTGACTTTC
.	TRBV4-2	.	TRBJ2-7	CASRDWDSRNEQYF	TGTGCCAGCAGAGACTGGGATTCCCGTAATGAGCAGTACTTC
few	TRBV28	.	TRBJ2-3	CASRENSDTQYF	TGTGCCAGCAGAGAGAACTCAGATACGCAGTATTTT
few	TRBV29-1	.	TRBJ2-7	CSADKDFYEQYF	TGCAGCGCTGACAAGGACTTCTACGAGCAGTACTTC
.	TRBV6-5	TRBD1	TRBJ1-1	CASSDYGQGSEAFF	TGTGCCAGCAGTGACTATGGACAGGGATCCGAAGCTTTCTTT
.	TRBV29-1	.	TRBJ2-3	CSVEPSPGSTDTQYF	TGCAGCGTTGAGCCCTCACCTGGGAGCACAGATACGCAGTATTTT
few	TRBV29-1	.	TRBJ2-7	CSVDFGEQYF	TGCAGCGTTGATTTTGGCGAGCAGTACTTC
.	TRBV12-3/TRBV12-4	.	TRBJ1-2	CASSLDGSSNGYTF	TGTGCCAGCAGTTTAGACGGGTCCTCTAATGGCTACACCTTC
.	TRBV4-3	.	TRBJ2-7	CASSQRDGISYEQYF	TGCGCCAGCAGCCAACGGGACGGAATCTCCTACGAGCAGTACTTC
.	TRBV20-1	.	TRBJ2-7	CSARKTSVCEQYF	TGCAGTGCTCGAAAGACTAGTGTCTGCGAGCAGTACTTC
.	TRBV20-1	TRBD1	TRBJ1-4	CSARDPRGDEKLFF	TGCAGTGCTAGAGACCCCAGGGGGGATGAAAAACTGTTTTTT
few	TRBV15	.	TRBJ1-1	CATSRRRTADTEAFF	TGTGCCACCAGCAGAAGACGGACAGCCGACACTGAAGCTTTCTTT
.	TRBV6-2/TRBV6-3	.	TRBJ2-2	CASSFLGGPGELFF	TGTGCCAGCAGTTTTCTAGGGGGGCCCGGGGAGCTGTTTTTT
few	TRBV7-2	.	TRBJ2-7	CASSLLDETYEQYF	TGTGCCAGCAGCTTACTGGACGAGACCTACGAGCAGTACTTC
few	TRBV21-1	.	TRBJ2-3	CAKAGGPSDTQYF	TGTGCTAAGGCGGGAGGGCCCTCGGATACGCAGTATTTT
few	TRBV6-6	TRBD1	TRBJ1-2	CASNYGRDSNYGYTF	TGTGCCAGCAATTACGGGCGGGACAGCAACTATGGCTACACCTTC
.	TRBV2	.	TRBJ2-1	CASSPLPAEIYNEQFF	TGTGCCAGCAGTCCCCTCCCAGCGGAGATCTACAATGAGCAGTTCTTC
.	TRBV20-1	TRBD1	TRBJ1-3	CSANYDRVSGNTIYF	TGCAGTGCAAACTACGACAGGGTCTCTGGAAACACCATATATTTT
.	TRBV4-1	.	TRBJ2-3	CASIKGGLRAVNTQYF	TGCGCCAGCATCAAGGGGGGACTCCGGGCGGTTAATACGCAGTATTTT
.	TRBV27	.	TRBJ2-1	CASSEVILGKQFF	TGTGCCAGCAGCGAAGTTATTCTGGGGAAACAGTTCTTC
many	TRBV29-1	.	TRBJ2-5	CSVEGLDAETQYF	TGCAGCGTTGAAGGGCTAGACGCGGAGACCCAGTACTTC
.	TRBV2	TRBD1	TRBJ2-1	CASSGDRIGEQFF	TGTGCCAGCAGTGGGGACAGGATAGGAGAGCAGTTCTTC
few	TRBV7-9	.	TRBJ2-7	CASSFQSQTGYEQYF	TGTGCCAGCAGCTTCCAGTCCCAGACGGGGTACGAGCAGTACTTC
.	TRBV6-6	.	TRBJ1-4	CASTPPGEKLFF	TGTGCCAGCACCCCCCCGGGCGAAAAACTGTTTTTT
.	TRBV25-1	.	TRBJ2-5	CASSQMGHKTQYF	TGTGCCAGCAGTCAAATGGGACACAAGACCCAGTACTTC
.	TRBV29-1	.	TRBJ2-1	CSVVIYNEQFF	TGCAGCGTTGTCATTTACAATGAGCAGTTCTTC